Each of the 9 T cell receptor beta chains below was sequenced from the same sample in a study of technical replicates of blood from a few donors. Sequenced by immunoSEQ multiplex PCR; TCRdb stores in-frame clones only, minus some. There are approximately 50,000 clones in the sample; more than 70% occur only once, and 5% to 6% lies in the top ten. The sequenced sample was PBMCs. The source is a human donor in good health. Some clones in this sample may be carry-over from other donors' samples.

The genes are TRBV9 and TRBJ2-2, with TRBD1 identical over 7 bases. This CDR3 has 16 residues. Germline V lookup: CDR1 SGDLS, CDR2 YYNGEE. V was clipped by 0 bases and J by 3 bases; unmatched bases: 5. CDR3 DNA: TGTGCCAGCAGCGTAGAAGGGGGCGCCGACACCGGGGAGCTGTTTTTT. This translates into CASSVEGGADTGELFF.

The rearrangement joins TRBV4-2 to TRBJ2-7; D is unclear. V lost 1 base and J 0 bases, leaving 4 bases between the germline ends. Germline V gene data show CDR1 as LGHNA and CDR2 as YNFKEQ. This CDR3 has 13 residues. In nucleotides, the CDR3 is TGTGCCAGCAGCCAAGCTTTCTCCTACGAGCAGTACTTC. This sequence encodes CASSQAFSYEQYF.

The chain uses TRBV11-3 and TRBJ2-3, with TRBD2 identical over 8 bases. V shed 0 bases, J shed 4 bases, and the junction held 6 bases outside the gene matches. The CDR3 covers 16 residues. Germline loops: CDR1 SGHNT, CDR2 YENEEA. CDR3 coding DNA: TGTGCCAGCAGCTTAGATGGAGATAGCGGGGCAGATACGCAGTATTTT. Amino acids: CASSLDGDSGADTQYF.

The V call is TRBV7-9, the J call TRBJ1-2; TRBD1 might be the D (6 bases). V gave up 1 base and J gave up 4 bases, with 10 bases separating them. Germline CDR1 reads SEHNR; CDR2 reads FQNEAQ (reference sequence). The CDR3 extends over 14 amino acids. CDR3 sequence reads: CASSLVGRGYGYTF. CDR3 DNA: TGTGCCAGCAGCTTAGTGGGCAGGGGCTATGGCTACACCTTC.

About this clone: The germline gene is not matched at one end of the junction; a read error may be the cause. Other DNA sequences of this sample code for an identical CDR3. Here the CDR3 DNA reads TGCGCCAGCAGCCAAGGAGGCGGGAACGAGCAATACTTC. This sequence encodes CASSQGGGNEQYF. The V gene is TRBV4-1, the J gene TRBJ2-7; tentative D call: TRBD2 (6 bases). The CDR3 sequence is 13 residues long. The germline V gene has CDR1 MGHRA and CDR2 YSYEKL.

This rearrangement joins TRBV6-1 to TRBJ1-3; no reliable D call. The CDR3 is made up of 13 amino acids. Trimming took off 7 bases at V and 2 bases at J, with 9 bases between the two ends. Germline V gives CDR1 MNHNS, CDR2 SASEGT. CDR3 residues: CASTETPGNTIYF. DNA for the CDR3: TGTGCCAGCACTGAGACACCTGGAAACACCATATATTTT.

This sequence joins TRBV11-3 and TRBJ2-2; TRBD1 is a possible D gene (5 bases). CDR1 SGHNT and CDR2 YENEEA come from the germline V gene. This CDR3 contains 14 residues. Trimming took 1 base from V and 5 from J, leaving 8 bases between them. The CDR3 region has the DNA TGTGCCAGCAGCTTAGGACAGATTACCGGGGAGCTGTTTTTT. Amino acid sequence: CASSLGQITGELFF.

The chain couples TRBV10-3 to TRBJ2-1; 11 positions match TRBD2. The CDR3 consists of 16 residues. J lost 8 bases, V lost 4 bases, and 10 bases had no gene match. Looked up from germline, CDR1 is ENHRY and CDR2 is SYGVKD. CDR3 DNA: TGTGCCATCAGTGCTCCAACTAGCGGGAGTCGGGATGAGCAGTTCTTC. Translation gives CAISAPTSGSRDEQFF.

The chain couples TRBV10-3 to TRBJ1-4; TRBD1 might be the D (6 bases). The germline gives CDR1 ENHRY, CDR2 SYGVKD. The CDR3 has 14 residues. V was shortened by 2 bases and J by 6 bases, with 10 bases between the two germline ends. Written as DNA, the CDR3 is TGTGCCATCAGTGAGAACAGGGAGCATGAAAAACTGTTTTTT. Translation: CAISENREHEKLFF.